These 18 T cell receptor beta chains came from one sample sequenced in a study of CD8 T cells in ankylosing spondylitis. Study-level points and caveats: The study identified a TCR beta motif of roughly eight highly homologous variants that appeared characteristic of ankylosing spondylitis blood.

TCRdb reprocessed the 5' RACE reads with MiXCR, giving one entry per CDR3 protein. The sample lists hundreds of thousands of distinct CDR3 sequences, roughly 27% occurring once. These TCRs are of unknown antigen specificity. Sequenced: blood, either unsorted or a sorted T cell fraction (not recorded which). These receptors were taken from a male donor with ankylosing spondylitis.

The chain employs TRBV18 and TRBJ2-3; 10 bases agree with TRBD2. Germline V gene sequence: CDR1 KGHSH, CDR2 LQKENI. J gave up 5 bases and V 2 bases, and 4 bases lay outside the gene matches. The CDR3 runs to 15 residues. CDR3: CASSPEREGRDTQYF. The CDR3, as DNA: TGTGCCAGCTCACCAGAGCGGGAGGGCCGAGATACGCAGTATTTT.

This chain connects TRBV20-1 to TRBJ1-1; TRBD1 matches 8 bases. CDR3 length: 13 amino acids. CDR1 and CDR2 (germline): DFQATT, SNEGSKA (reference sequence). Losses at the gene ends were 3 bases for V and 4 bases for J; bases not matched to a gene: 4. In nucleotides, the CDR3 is TGCAGTGCTAGTACAGGGGGAGGCACTGAAGCTTTCTTT. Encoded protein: CSASTGGGTEAFF.

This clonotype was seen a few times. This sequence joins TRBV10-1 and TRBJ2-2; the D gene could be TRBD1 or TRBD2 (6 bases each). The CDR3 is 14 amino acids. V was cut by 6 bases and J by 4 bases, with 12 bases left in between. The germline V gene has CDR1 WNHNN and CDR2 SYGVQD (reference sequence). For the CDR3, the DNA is TGCGCCAGCAGATCGGGGGCTAGCACCGGGGAGCTGTTTTTT. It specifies CASRSGASTGELFF.

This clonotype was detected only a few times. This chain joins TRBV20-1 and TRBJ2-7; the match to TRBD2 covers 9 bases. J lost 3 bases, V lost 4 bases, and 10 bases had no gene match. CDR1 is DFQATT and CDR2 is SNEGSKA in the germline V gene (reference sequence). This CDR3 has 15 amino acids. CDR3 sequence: CSATFSGGTDYEQYF. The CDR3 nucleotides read TGCAGTGCTACTTTTAGCGGGGGTACCGACTACGAGCAGTACTTC.

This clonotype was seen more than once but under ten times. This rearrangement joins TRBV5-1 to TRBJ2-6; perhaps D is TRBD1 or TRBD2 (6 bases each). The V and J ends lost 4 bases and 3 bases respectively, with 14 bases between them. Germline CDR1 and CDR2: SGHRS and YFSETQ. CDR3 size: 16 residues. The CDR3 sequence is CASSQPRGVGANVLTF. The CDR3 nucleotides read TGCGCCAGCAGCCAACCAAGGGGGGTTGGGGCCAACGTCCTGACTTTC.

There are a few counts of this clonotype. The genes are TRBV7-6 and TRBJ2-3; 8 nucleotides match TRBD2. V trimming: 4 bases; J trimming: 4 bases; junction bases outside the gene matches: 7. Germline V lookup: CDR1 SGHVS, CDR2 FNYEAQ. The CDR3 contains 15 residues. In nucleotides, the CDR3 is TGTGCCAGCAGCTCCAGCGGGAGTAAGGCAGATACGCAGTATTTT. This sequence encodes CASSSSGSKADTQYF.

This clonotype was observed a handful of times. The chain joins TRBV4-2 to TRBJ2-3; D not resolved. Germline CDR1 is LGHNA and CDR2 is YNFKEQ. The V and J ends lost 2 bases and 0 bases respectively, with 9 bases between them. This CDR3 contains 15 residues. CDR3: CASSQWLSSTDTQYF. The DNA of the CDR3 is TGTGCCAGCAGCCAATGGCTATCTAGCACAGATACGCAGTATTTT.

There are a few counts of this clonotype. The CDR3 DNA reads TGTGCCAGCAGCTTAGTTCCTGCGACGGGCACCGGGGAGCTGTTTTTT. As protein: CASSLVPATGTGELFF. J is TRBJ2-2 and V is TRBV7-7; D gene ambiguous. The CDR3 is made up of 16 amino acids. Trimming pared 1 base from V and 4 bases from J, leaving 13 bases between. CDR1 is SSHAT, CDR2 FNYEAQ, per germline (reference sequence).

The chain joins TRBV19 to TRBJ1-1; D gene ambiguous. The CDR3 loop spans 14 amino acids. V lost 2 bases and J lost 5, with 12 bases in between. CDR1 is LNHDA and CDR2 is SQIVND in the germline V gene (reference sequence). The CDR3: CASSIPTGRTEAFF. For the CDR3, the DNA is TGTGCCAGTAGTATACCAACGGGGAGGACTGAAGCTTTCTTT.

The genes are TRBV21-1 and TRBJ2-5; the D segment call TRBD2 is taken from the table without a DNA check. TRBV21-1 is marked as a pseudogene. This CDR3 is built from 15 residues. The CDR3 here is CASSKEVLASETQYF. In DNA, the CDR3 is TGTGCCAGCAGCAAAGAGGTACTAGCCTCAGAGACCCAGTACTTC.

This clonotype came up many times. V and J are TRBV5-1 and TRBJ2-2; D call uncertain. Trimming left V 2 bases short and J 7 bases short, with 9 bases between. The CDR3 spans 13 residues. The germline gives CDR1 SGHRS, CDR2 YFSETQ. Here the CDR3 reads CASSLDTGGELFF. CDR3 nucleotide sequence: TGCGCCAGCAGCTTAGACACGGGCGGGGAGCTGTTTTTT.

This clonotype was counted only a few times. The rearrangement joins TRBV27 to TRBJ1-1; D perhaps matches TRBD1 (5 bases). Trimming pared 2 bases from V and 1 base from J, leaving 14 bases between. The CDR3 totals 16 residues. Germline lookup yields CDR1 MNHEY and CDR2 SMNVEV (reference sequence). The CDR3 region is CASSLSSWQGNTEAFF. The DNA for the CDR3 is TGTGCCAGCAGTTTAAGTTCCTGGCAGGGGAACACTGAAGCTTTCTTT.

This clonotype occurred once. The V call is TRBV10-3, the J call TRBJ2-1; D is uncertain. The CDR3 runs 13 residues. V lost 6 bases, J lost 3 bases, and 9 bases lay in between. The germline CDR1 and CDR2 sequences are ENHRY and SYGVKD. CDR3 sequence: CAISPDFYNEQFF. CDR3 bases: TGTGCCATCAGCCCTGACTTCTACAATGAGCAGTTCTTC.

DNA for the CDR3: TGTGCCATCAGGCCTTTTGGGCAGAACACTGAAGCTTTCTTT. Protein sequence: CAIRPFGQNTEAFF. The genes are TRBV10-3 and TRBJ1-1, with unresolved D. V was cut by 6 bases and J by 1 base, with 12 bases left in between. CDR1 and CDR2 from the germline V gene are ENHRY and SYGVKD. CDR3 length: 14 residues.

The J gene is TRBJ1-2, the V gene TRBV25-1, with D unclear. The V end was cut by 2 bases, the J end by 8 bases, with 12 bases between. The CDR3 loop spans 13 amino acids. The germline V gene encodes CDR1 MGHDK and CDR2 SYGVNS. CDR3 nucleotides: TGTGCCAGCAGTGAAATTACCTATGGCGGCTACACCTTC. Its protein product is CASSEITYGGYTF.

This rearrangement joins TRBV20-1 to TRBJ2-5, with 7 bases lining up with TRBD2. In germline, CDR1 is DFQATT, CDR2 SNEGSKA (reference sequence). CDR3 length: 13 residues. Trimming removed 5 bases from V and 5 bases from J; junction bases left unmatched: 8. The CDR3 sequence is CSALGEGGETQYF. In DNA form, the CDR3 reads TGCAGTGCTCTTGGGGAGGGAGGGGAGACCCAGTACTTC.

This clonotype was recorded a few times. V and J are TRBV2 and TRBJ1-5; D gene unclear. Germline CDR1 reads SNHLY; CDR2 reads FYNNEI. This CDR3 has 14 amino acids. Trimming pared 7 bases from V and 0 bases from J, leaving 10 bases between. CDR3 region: CASTGGYSNQPQHF. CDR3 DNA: TGTGCCAGCACCGGAGGATATAGCAATCAGCCCCAGCATTTT.

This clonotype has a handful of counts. CDR3 in amino acids: CASSLRVNTGELFF. CDR3 coding DNA: TGTGCCAGCAGCTTAAGGGTGAACACCGGGGAGCTGTTTTTT. This rearrangement joins TRBV7-9 to TRBJ2-2; D remains ambiguous. Germline-derived CDR1 and CDR2 are SEHNR and FQNEAQ (reference sequence). This CDR3 spans 14 amino acids. Trimming took 2 bases from V and 1 from J, leaving 5 bases between them.